The rows below give T cell receptor beta chains drawn from one sample of a study of CD8+CD57+ T cells in acquired aplastic anemia. MiXCR, run by TCRdb on the reads, gives a single entry per CDR3 protein. The sample contains about 200,000 distinct CDR3 sequences, less than 75% of which appear only once. The sequenced sample consisted of sorted CD4+, CD8+, or CD8+CD57+ T cells (not recorded which) from PBMCs. These TCRs come from a human donor with aplastic anemia. The CDR3 runs from the conserved cysteine through the conserved F or W. The D gene is left open where the match is weak. The size field is filled for only some rows; it gives once, few, many or a size class.

TRBV19	NA	TRBJ1-5	NA	TGTGCCAGTAGTCCTCGGGTATACGGCAATCAGCCCCAGCATTTT	CASSPRVYGNQPQHF
TRBV18	NA	TRBJ1-6	NA	TGTGCCAGCTCACCCAGCAGCTCCTATAATTCACCCCTCCACTTT	CASSPSSSYNSPLHF
TRBV5-6	TRBD1	TRBJ1-4	NA	TGTGCCAGCAGCTTGGGGATACAGGGGGCAGGGGAAAAACTGTTTTTT	CASSLGIQGAGEKLFF
TRBV9	NA	TRBJ1-1	many	TGTGCCAGCAGCGAGGACTTAATGAACACTGAAGCTTTCTTT	CASSEDLMNTEAFF
TRBV10-3	NA	TRBJ1-1	NA	TGTGCCATCAGTGGCAGGGAGGGCACTGAAGCTTTCTTT	CAISGREGTEAFF
TRBV20-1	TRBD1	TRBJ2-5	few	TGCAGTGCTAGAGCGAAACCGGACAGGGCCGGGGAGACCCAGTACTTC	CSARAKPDRAGETQYF
TRBV24-1	NA	TRBJ2-1	few	TGTGCCACCAGTAACAGGGTGGTGTCGAATGAGCAGTTCTTC	CATSNRVVSNEQFF
TRBV7-8	NA	TRBJ1-2	NA	TGTGCCAGCAGCCCGCCGGGCTATGGCTACACCTTC	CASSPPGYGYTF
TRBV20-1	NA	TRBJ2-3	NA	TGCAGTGCTAGAGCTGGGCCAGATACGCAGTATTTT	CSARAGPDTQYF
TRBV19	NA	TRBJ2-2	NA	TGTGCCAGTAGTATAGGCCGATACACCGGGGAGCTGTTTTTT	CASSIGRYTGELFF
TRBV7-2	NA	TRBJ1-1	NA	TGTGCCAGCACCCTTACAGGGCTGGCTTTCTTT	CASTLTGLAFF
TRBV20-1	NA	TRBJ2-7	NA	TGCAGTGCTAGAGTCACCCTTGGGGCCTACGAGCAGTACTTC	CSARVTLGAYEQYF
TRBV19	TRBD1	TRBJ1-6	few	TGTGCCAGTAGAAAGGGACAGCCGCCTTCACCCCTCCACTTT	CASRKGQPPSPLHF
TRBV19	NA	TRBJ2-7	many	TGTGCCAGTAGTATGGGGGTTAACTCCTACGAGCAGTACTTC	CASSMGVNSYEQYF
TRBV3-1	NA	TRBJ2-1	NA	TGTGCCAGCAGCCACGCGGGGCCCAATGAGCAGTTCTTC	CASSHAGPNEQFF
TRBV19	TRBD1	TRBJ2-7	NA	TGTGCCAGCAGTGATAAGCCTACGACAGGGGAGGTTAACTACGAGCAGTACTTC	CASSDKPTTGEVNYEQYF
TRBV14	NA	TRBJ2-5	once	TGTGCCAGCAGCCCAGCTACTAGCTGGAGGCAAGAGACCCAGTACTTC	CASSPATSWRQETQYF
TRBV6-4	NA	TRBJ1-1	few	TGTGCCAGCAGTGCCATGCTGAACACTGAAGCTTTCTTT	CASSAMLNTEAFF
TRBV7-8	NA	TRBJ1-2	NA	TGTGCCAGCAGCTTAGGTTCGACAGTAACCTATGGCTACACCTTC	CASSLGSTVTYGYTF
TRBV10-3	NA	TRBJ2-7	NA	TGTGCCATCAGTGAGATGACAGGGAGGTCTATCGAGCAGTACTTC	CAISEMTGRSIEQYF
TRBV20-1	TRBD2	TRBJ2-2	NA	TGCAGTGCTAGAGATTTTCGGCGGGGGGGCACCGGGGAGCTGTTTTTT	CSARDFRRGGTGELFF
TRBV20-1	NA	TRBJ1-5	NA	TGCAGTGCTAGTCTCACAGGGAAAGGCAATCAGCCCCAGCATTTT	CSASLTGKGNQPQHF
TRBV29-1	NA	TRBJ1-1	NA	TGCAGCGTTGAAAACCACACTGAAGCTTTCTTT	CSVENHTEAFF
TRBV25-1	NA	TRBJ1-2	few	TGTGCCAGCAGTAGGGACACTTCTAACTATGGCTACACCTTC	CASSRDTSNYGYTF
TRBV29-1	NA	TRBJ1-2	NA	TGCAGCGTTGAAGCGACGTCTAGAAATGGCTACACCTTC	CSVEATSRNGYTF
TRBV15	NA	TRBJ1-1	once	TGTGCCACCAGCAGGGGGCCGGTAGGGGCTAACACTGAAGCTTTCTTT	CATSRGPVGANTEAFF
TRBV15	NA	TRBJ2-3	NA	TGTGCCACCAGCAGAGGTCATGGCGTTTCAGATACGCAGTATTTT	CATSRGHGVSDTQYF
TRBV9	NA	TRBJ2-1	few	TGTGCCAGCAGCGTACTCGAGGGCGGGGATGAGCAGTTCTTC	CASSVLEGGDEQFF
TRBV5-4	NA	TRBJ1-3	many	TGTGCCAGCAGCTTGAGTGCAGGGGCTAAGGGAAACACCATATATTTT	CASSLSAGAKGNTIYF
TRBV12-3/TRBV12-4	NA	TRBJ2-1	many	TGTGCCAGCAGTTTGGGTACCTACAATGAGCAGTTCTTC	CASSLGTYNEQFF
TRBV15	TRBD1	TRBJ1-2	NA	TGTGCCAGCAGTTTATGGGCCCATCCTTCAGGGACAGGGGGAGACTATGGCTACACCTTC	CASSLWAHPSGTGGDYGYTF
TRBV7-6	TRBD2	TRBJ2-1	NA	TGTGCCAGCAGCTTCCAAGCGGGACCAACATACAATGAGCAGTTCTTC	CASSFQAGPTYNEQFF
TRBV29-1	TRBD2	TRBJ2-5	NA	TGCAGCGTGATCCTAGCGGGGGTTTCACAAGAGACCCAGTACTTC	CSVILAGVSQETQYF
TRBV15	NA	TRBJ2-7	NA	TGTGCCACCAGCAGTCCTAGCAGGGTAACTTCCTACGAGCAGTACTTT	CATSSPSRVTSYEQYF
TRBV4-1	NA	TRBJ2-7	NA	TGCGCCAGCAGCCAAGCGTTTGCAGCCGAGCAGTACTTC	CASSQAFAAEQYF
TRBV29-1	NA	TRBJ2-7	NA	TGCAGCGTTGACCCCGGGGTGGAGAACGAGCAGTACTTC	CSVDPGVENEQYF
TRBV5-1	NA	TRBJ1-1	NA	TGCGCCAGCAGCTTGGCCGGGAGCTCTGAAGCTTTCTTT	CASSLAGSSEAFF